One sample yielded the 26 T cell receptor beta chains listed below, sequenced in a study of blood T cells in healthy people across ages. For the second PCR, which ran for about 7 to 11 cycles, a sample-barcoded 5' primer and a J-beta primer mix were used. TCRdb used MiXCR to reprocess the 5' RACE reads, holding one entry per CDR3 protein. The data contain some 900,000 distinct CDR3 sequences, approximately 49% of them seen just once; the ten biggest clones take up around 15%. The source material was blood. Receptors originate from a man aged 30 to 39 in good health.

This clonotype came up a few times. The CDR3 loop is CASSLGNAPQYF. DNA for the CDR3: TGTGCCAGCAGCCTTGGTAACGCTCCGCAGTATTTT. The rearrangement uses TRBV7-2 and TRBJ2-3, with D unclear. This CDR3 spans 12 amino acids. From germline, CDR1 is SGHTA and CDR2 FQGNSA. Trimming removed 5 bases from V and 10 bases from J, with 13 bases in between.

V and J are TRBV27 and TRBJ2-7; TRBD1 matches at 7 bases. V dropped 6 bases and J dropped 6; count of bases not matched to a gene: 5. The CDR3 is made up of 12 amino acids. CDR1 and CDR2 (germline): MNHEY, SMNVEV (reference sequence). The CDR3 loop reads CASSGQVGEQYF. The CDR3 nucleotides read TGTGCCAGCAGCGGACAGGTGGGCGAGCAGTACTTC.

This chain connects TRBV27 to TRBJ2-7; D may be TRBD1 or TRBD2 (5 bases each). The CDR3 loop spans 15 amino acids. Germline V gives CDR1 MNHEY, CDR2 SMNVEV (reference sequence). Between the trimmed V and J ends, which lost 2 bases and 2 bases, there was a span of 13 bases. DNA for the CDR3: TGTGCCAGCAGTTTAAGAGGGGCCGGCACCTACGAGCAGTACTTC. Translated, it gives CASSLRGAGTYEQYF.

CDR3 DNA sequence: TGTGCCAGCAGCTTAGAGGCAGGGGGCGCTTTCTTT. Its protein is CASSLEAGGAFF. J is TRBJ1-1 and V is TRBV7-2, with 8 bases that match TRBD1. The germline gives CDR1 SGHTA, CDR2 FQGNSA. The V and J ends lost 1 base and 11 bases, in that order; junction bases with no gene match: 3. The CDR3 has 12 amino acids.

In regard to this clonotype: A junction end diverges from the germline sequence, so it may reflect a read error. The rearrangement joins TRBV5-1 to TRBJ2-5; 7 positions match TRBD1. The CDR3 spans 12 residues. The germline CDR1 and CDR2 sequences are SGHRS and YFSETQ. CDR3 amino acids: CASSWDSNEQYF. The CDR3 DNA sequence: TGTGCCAGCAGTTGGGACAGCAATGAGCAGTACTTC.

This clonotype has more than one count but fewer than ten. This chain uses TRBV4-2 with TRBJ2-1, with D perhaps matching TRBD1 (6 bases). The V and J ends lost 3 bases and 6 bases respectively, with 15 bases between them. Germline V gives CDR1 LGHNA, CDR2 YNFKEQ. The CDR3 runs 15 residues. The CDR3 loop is CASSQAGQLANEQFF. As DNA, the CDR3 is TGTGCCAGCAGCCAGGCCGGACAGCTGGCCAATGAGCAGTTCTTC.

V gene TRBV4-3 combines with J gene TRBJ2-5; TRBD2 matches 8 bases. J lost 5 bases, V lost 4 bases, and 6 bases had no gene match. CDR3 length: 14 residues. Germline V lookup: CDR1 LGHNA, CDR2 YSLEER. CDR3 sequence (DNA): TGCGCCAGCAGCCCCGAATCTAGCGGGGAGACCCAGTACTTC. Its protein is CASSPESSGETQYF.

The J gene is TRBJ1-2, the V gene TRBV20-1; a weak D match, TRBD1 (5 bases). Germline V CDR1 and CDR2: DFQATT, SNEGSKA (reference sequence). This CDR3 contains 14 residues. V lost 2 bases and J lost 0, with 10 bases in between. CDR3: CSARMGEANYGYTF. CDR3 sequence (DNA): TGCAGTGCTAGAATGGGGGAGGCTAACTATGGCTACACCTTC.

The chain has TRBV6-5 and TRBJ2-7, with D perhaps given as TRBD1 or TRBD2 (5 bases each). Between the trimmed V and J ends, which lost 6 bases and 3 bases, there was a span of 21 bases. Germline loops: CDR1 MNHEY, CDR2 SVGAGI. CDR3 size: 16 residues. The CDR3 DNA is TGTGCCAGCAGGAGGGGTGGTGTAGCTCTATACTACGAGCAGTACTTC. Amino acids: CASRRGGVALYYEQYF.

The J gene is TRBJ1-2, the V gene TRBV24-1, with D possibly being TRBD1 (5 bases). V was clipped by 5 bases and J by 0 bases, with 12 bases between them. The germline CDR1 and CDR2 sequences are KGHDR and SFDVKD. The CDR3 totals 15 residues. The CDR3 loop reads CATSGGTMANYGYTF. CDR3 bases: TGTGCCACCAGTGGGGGCACGATGGCTAACTATGGCTACACCTTC.

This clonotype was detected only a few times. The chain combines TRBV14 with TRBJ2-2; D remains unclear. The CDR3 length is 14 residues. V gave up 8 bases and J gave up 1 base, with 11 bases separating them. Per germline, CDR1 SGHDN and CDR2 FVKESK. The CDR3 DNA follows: TGTGCCAGCGAGTCTGGCCGGAACACCGGGGAGCTGTTTTTT. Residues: CASESGRNTGELFF.

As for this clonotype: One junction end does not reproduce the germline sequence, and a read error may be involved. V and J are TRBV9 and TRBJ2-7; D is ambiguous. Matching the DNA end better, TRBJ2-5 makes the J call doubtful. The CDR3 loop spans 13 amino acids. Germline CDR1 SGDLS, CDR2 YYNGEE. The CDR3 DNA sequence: TGTGCCAGCAGCGTAGACATCCAAAAGACCCAGTACTTC. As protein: CASSVDIQKTQYF.

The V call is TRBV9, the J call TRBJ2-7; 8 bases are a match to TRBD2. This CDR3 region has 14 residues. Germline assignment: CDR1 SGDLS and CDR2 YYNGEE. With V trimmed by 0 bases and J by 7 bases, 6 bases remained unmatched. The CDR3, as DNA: TGTGCCAGCAGCGTAGCCGGGGGGGCACAAGAGCAGTACTTC. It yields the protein CASSVAGGAQEQYF.

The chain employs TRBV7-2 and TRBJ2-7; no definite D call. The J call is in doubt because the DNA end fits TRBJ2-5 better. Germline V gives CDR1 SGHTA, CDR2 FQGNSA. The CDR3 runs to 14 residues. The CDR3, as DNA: TGTGCCAGCACCCCGTCTGGGTTGTCAGAGACCCAGTACTTC. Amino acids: CASTPSGLSETQYF.

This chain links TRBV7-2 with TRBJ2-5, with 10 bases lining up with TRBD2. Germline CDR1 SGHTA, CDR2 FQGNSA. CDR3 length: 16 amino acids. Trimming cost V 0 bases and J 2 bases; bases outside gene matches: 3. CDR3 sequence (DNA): TGTGCCAGCAGCTTAGCTGGAGCGGGGGGGCAAGAGACCCAGTACTTC. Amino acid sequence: CASSLAGAGGQETQYF.

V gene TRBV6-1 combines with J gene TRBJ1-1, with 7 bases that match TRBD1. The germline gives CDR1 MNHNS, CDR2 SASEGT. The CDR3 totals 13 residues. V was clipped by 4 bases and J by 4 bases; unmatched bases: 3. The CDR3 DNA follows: TGTGCCAGCAGTGCTAACAGGGGCACTGAAGCTTTCTTT. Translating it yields CASSANRGTEAFF.

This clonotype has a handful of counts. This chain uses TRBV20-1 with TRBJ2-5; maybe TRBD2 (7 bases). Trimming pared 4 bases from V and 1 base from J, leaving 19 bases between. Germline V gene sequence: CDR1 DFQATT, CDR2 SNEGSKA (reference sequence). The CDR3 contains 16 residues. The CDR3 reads CSATGAQGRVQETQYF. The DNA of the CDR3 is TGCAGTGCTACAGGAGCCCAGGGGAGGGTCCAAGAGACCCAGTACTTC.

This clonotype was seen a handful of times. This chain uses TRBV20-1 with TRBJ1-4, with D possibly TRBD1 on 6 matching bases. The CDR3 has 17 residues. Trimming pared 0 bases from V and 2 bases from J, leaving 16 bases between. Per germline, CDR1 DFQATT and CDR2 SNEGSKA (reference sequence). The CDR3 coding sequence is TGCAGTGCTAGAGACAACTCATGGGGGGGCACTAATGAAAAACTGTTTTTT. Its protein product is CSARDNSWGGTNEKLFF.

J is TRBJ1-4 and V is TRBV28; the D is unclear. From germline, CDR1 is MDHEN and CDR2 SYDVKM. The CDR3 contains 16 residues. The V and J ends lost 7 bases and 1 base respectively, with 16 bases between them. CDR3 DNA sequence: TGTGCCAGCAACTTAACCCCGGCGTTAACTAATGAAAAACTGTTTTTT. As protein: CASNLTPALTNEKLFF.

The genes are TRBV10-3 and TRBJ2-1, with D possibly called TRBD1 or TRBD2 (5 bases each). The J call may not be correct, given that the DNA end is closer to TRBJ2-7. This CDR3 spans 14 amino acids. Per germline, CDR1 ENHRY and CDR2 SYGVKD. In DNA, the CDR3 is TGTGCCACCCAGCTCGTGGGACGGACCAACGAGCAGTACTTC. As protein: CATQLVGRTNEQYF.

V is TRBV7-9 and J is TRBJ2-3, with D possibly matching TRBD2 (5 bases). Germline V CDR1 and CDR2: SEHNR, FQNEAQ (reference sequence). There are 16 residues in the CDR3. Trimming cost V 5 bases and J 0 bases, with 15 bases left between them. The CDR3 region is CASSIRRETSTDTQYF. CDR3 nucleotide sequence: TGTGCCAGCAGCATCCGACGGGAAACTAGCACAGATACGCAGTATTTT. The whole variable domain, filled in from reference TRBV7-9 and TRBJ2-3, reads DTGVSQNPRHKITKRGQNVTFRCDPISEHNRLYWYRQTLGQGPEFLTYFQNEAQLEKSRLLSDRFSAERPKGSFSTLEIQRTEQGDSAMYLCASSIRRETSTDTQYFGPGTRLTVL.

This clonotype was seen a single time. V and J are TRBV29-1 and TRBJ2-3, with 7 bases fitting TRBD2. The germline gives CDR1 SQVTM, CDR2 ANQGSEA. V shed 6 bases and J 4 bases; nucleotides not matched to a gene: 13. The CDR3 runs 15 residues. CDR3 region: CSVLGGGSSPDTQYF. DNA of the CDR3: TGCAGCGTCCTGGGGGGGGGGAGCTCTCCAGATACGCAGTATTTT.

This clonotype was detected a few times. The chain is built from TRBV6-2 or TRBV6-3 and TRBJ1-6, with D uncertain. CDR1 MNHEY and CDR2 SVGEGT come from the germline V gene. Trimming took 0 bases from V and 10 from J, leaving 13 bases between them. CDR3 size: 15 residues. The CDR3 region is CASSYSTGYQSPLHF. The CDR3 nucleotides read TGTGCCAGCAGTTACTCCACCGGGTATCAGTCACCCCTCCACTTT.

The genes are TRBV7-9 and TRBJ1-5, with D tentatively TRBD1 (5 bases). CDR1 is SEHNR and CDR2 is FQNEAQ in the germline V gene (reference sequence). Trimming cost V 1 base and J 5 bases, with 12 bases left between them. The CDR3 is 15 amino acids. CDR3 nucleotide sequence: TGTGCCAGCAGCTTAGGGGGCAGGAGGGATCAGCCCCAGCATTTT. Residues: CASSLGGRRDQPQHF.

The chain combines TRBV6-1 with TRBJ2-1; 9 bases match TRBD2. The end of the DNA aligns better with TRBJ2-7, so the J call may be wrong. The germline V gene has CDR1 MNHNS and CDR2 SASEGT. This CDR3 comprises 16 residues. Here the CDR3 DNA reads TGTGCCAGCAGTGGGGGACTAGCCAGCTCCTACAATGAGCAGTACTTC. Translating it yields CASSGGLASSYNEQYF.

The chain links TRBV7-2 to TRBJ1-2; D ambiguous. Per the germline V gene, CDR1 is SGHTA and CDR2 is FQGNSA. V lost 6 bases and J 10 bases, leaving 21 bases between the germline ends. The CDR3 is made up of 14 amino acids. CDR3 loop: CASSHNARSMAYTF. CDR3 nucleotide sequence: TGTGCCAGCAGTCATAACGCCCGGAGTATGGCCTACACCTTC.